These T cell receptor beta chains were read from a single sample in a study of naive and memory T cell subsets. Each CDR3 protein is one row after TCRdb ran MiXCR on the UMI-ligation and nested PCR reads. The data contain fewer than 20,000 distinct CDR3 sequences, 8.5% to 10% of them singletons. Material: skin, obtained from a tuberculin skin test site. Receptors originate from an adult in good health. Each CDR3 is given with its conserved first and last residue. Each record gives: V gene, D gene, clone size, J gene, CDR3 DNA, CDR3 protein. A D gene is named only where the DNA matches it firmly. Clone size is stated in some rows and not others, as once, few, many or a class when expanded.

v_call: TRBV7-2; d_call: TRBD2; clone_size: medium-sized; j_call: TRBJ2-5; cdr3_nt: TGTGCCAGCAGCTCTATTAGCGGGGGGGCTCAAGAGACCCAGTACTTC; cdr3_aa: CASSSISGGAQETQYF
v_call: TRBV29-1; d_call: TRBD2; clone_size: medium-sized; j_call: TRBJ2-5; cdr3_nt: TGCAGCGTCCTTTGGGCGGGGGGGCAAGAGACCCAGTACTTC; cdr3_aa: CSVLWAGGQETQYF
v_call: TRBV6-5; d_call: TRBD1; clone_size: few; j_call: TRBJ2-3; cdr3_nt: TGTGCCAGCAGTACCCGGGACAGGGATGCAGATACGCAGTATTTT; cdr3_aa: CASSTRDRDADTQYF
v_call: TRBV9; d_call: NA; clone_size: many; j_call: TRBJ2-3; cdr3_nt: TGTGCCAGCAGCGTAGGCAACTACGTTGGGGGAGATACGCAGTATTTT; cdr3_aa: CASSVGNYVGGDTQYF
v_call: TRBV20-1; d_call: TRBD2; clone_size: NA; j_call: TRBJ2-5; cdr3_nt: TGCAGTGCTAGAGGGGAACTAGCGGGGGGGCCTTGGCAAGAGACCCAGTACTTC; cdr3_aa: CSARGELAGGPWQETQYF
v_call: TRBV25-1; d_call: NA; clone_size: many; j_call: TRBJ1-4; cdr3_nt: TGTGCCAGCAGCACAGGTTCAACTAATGAAAAACTGTTTTTT; cdr3_aa: CASSTGSTNEKLFF
v_call: TRBV10-3; d_call: TRBD1; clone_size: NA; j_call: TRBJ1-1; cdr3_nt: TGTGCCATCAGTGACAGGGGGGCCAACACTGAAGCTTTCTTT; cdr3_aa: CAISDRGANTEAFF
v_call: TRBV11-1; d_call: NA; clone_size: NA; j_call: TRBJ2-5; cdr3_nt: TGTGCCAGCAGCTCTGGGGGATCGGGGGAGACCCAGTACTTC; cdr3_aa: CASSSGGSGETQYF
v_call: TRBV7-6; d_call: NA; clone_size: medium-sized; j_call: TRBJ2-1; cdr3_nt: TGTGCCAGCAGTTCCTGGGGGCCAGAACGCATGTTCTTC; cdr3_aa: CASSSWGPERMFF
v_call: TRBV7-9; d_call: TRBD2; clone_size: NA; j_call: TRBJ2-1; cdr3_nt: TGTGCCAGCAGGGGACTAGCGGGGGGACTGAGCTCCTACAATGAGCAGTTCTTC; cdr3_aa: CASRGLAGGLSSYNEQFF
v_call: TRBV20-1; d_call: NA; clone_size: medium-sized; j_call: TRBJ2-7; cdr3_nt: TGCAGTGCTCCCAGAGGAGGCTACGAGCAGTACTTC; cdr3_aa: CSAPRGGYEQYF
v_call: TRBV5-1; d_call: NA; clone_size: few; j_call: TRBJ2-2; cdr3_nt: TGCGCCAGCAGCCCTGAACTGGGTATGACCGGGGAGCTGTTTTTT; cdr3_aa: CASSPELGMTGELFF
v_call: TRBV30; d_call: NA; clone_size: NA; j_call: TRBJ2-7; cdr3_nt: TGTGCCTGGAGTCCAACCTCCTACGAGCAGTACTTC; cdr3_aa: CAWSPTSYEQYF
v_call: TRBV29-1; d_call: NA; clone_size: NA; j_call: TRBJ2-7; cdr3_nt: TGCAGCGTTTACGACGGAACCTCCTACGAGCAGTACTTC; cdr3_aa: CSVYDGTSYEQYF
v_call: TRBV27; d_call: NA; clone_size: few; j_call: TRBJ2-7; cdr3_nt: TGTGCCAGCCGAATCTCCGGGAGAAGCTCCTACGAGCAGTACTTC; cdr3_aa: CASRISGRSSYEQYF
v_call: TRBV7-4; d_call: TRBD1; clone_size: NA; j_call: TRBJ2-1; cdr3_nt: TGTGCCAGCAGCTATTTACCGGGACAGTATCCCTGCAATGAGCAGTTCTTC; cdr3_aa: CASSYLPGQYPCNEQFF
v_call: TRBV6-1; d_call: TRBD1; clone_size: few; j_call: TRBJ1-5; cdr3_nt: TGTGCCAGCAGAGACCGGGACAGACCCCTCAATCAGCCCCAGCATTTT; cdr3_aa: CASRDRDRPLNQPQHF
v_call: TRBV10-2; d_call: NA; clone_size: medium-sized; j_call: TRBJ2-3; cdr3_nt: TGCGCCAGCAGTGGAACTCCTATCCCCACAGATACGCAGTATTTT; cdr3_aa: CASSGTPIPTDTQYF
v_call: TRBV20-1; d_call: TRBD2; clone_size: many; j_call: TRBJ2-1; cdr3_nt: TGCAGTGCTAGATCCGGGACTAGCGGGGGGGCCTACAATGAGCAGTTCTTC; cdr3_aa: CSARSGTSGGAYNEQFF
v_call: TRBV20-1; d_call: TRBD2; clone_size: NA; j_call: TRBJ2-1; cdr3_nt: TGCAGTGCTCCAAACGTGGGGGGGGAGGGTAGCAATGAGCAGTTCTTC; cdr3_aa: CSAPNVGGEGSNEQFF
v_call: TRBV5-8; d_call: TRBD2; clone_size: many; j_call: TRBJ2-1; cdr3_nt: TGTGCCAGCAGCTGTATGGGGCGGGAGGTAGATGAGCAGTTCTTC; cdr3_aa: CASSCMGREVDEQFF
v_call: TRBV7-2; d_call: NA; clone_size: many; j_call: TRBJ2-3; cdr3_nt: TGTGCCAGCAGCCCTCAGATAGATACGCAGTATTTT; cdr3_aa: CASSPQIDTQYF
v_call: TRBV20-1; d_call: NA; clone_size: NA; j_call: TRBJ1-2; cdr3_nt: TGCAGTGCTAGAATAAACTACTATGGCTACACCTTC; cdr3_aa: CSARINYYGYTF
v_call: TRBV29-1; d_call: NA; clone_size: many; j_call: TRBJ1-2; cdr3_nt: TGCAGCGTTGGGATCTCTAATGGCTACACCTTC; cdr3_aa: CSVGISNGYTF
v_call: TRBV11-3; d_call: NA; clone_size: NA; j_call: TRBJ2-1; cdr3_nt: TGTGCCAGCAGCTTAGATGGGACAAGCTCCTACAATGAGCAGTTCTTC; cdr3_aa: CASSLDGTSSYNEQFF
v_call: TRBV28; d_call: TRBD1; clone_size: many; j_call: TRBJ2-3; cdr3_nt: TGTGCCAGCAGTCCACGGGGACAGGCGCGGGGCGGTGGGCAGTATTTT; cdr3_aa: CASSPRGQARGGGQYF
v_call: TRBV27; d_call: NA; clone_size: many; j_call: TRBJ2-1; cdr3_nt: TGTGCCAGCAGTTTATTTTGGACTACATCATACTCCTACAATGAGCAGTTCTTC; cdr3_aa: CASSLFWTTSYSYNEQFF
v_call: TRBV7-9; d_call: NA; clone_size: few; j_call: TRBJ1-1; cdr3_nt: TGTGCCAGCAAGTATCTGGGTGACTCGGACACTGAAGCTTTCTTT; cdr3_aa: CASKYLGDSDTEAFF
v_call: TRBV4-1; d_call: NA; clone_size: NA; j_call: TRBJ2-7; cdr3_nt: TGCGCCAGCAGCCAAGAATGGAGAGCCGAGCAGTACTTC; cdr3_aa: CASSQEWRAEQYF
v_call: TRBV20-1; d_call: TRBD1; clone_size: few; j_call: TRBJ1-1; cdr3_nt: TGCAGTGCTGGGGGCCCGGGACAGGGGTACACTGAAGCTTTCTTT; cdr3_aa: CSAGGPGQGYTEAFF
v_call: TRBV29-1; d_call: NA; clone_size: NA; j_call: TRBJ1-1; cdr3_nt: TGCAGCGTTGACCCCAGGGCGAACACTGAAGCTTTCTTT; cdr3_aa: CSVDPRANTEAFF
v_call: TRBV6-2/TRBV6-3; d_call: NA; clone_size: many; j_call: TRBJ2-7; cdr3_nt: TGTGCCAGCACCCCCCACACGACCTACGAGCAGTACTTC; cdr3_aa: CASTPHTTYEQYF
v_call: TRBV14; d_call: NA; clone_size: few; j_call: TRBJ1-1; cdr3_nt: TGTGCCAGCAGCCAAGATACCAACACTGAAGCTTTCTTT; cdr3_aa: CASSQDTNTEAFF
v_call: TRBV11-2; d_call: TRBD2; clone_size: few; j_call: TRBJ2-3; cdr3_nt: TGTGCCAGCGCCCTTGGAAGCGGGGGGGTAGATACGCAGTATTTT; cdr3_aa: CASALGSGGVDTQYF
v_call: TRBV7-3; d_call: TRBD1; clone_size: few; j_call: TRBJ2-2; cdr3_nt: TGTGCCAGCAGCTTAATTCCCGGGACAGGATTAACCGGGGAGCTGTTTTTT; cdr3_aa: CASSLIPGTGLTGELFF
v_call: TRBV29-1; d_call: NA; clone_size: large; j_call: TRBJ2-7; cdr3_nt: TGCAGCGTAGCTATATCCGCCGGGTACGAGCAGTACTTC; cdr3_aa: CSVAISAGYEQYF
v_call: TRBV5-4; d_call: NA; clone_size: medium-sized; j_call: TRBJ2-3; cdr3_nt: TGTGCCAGCAGCCCCACTGCAGATACGCAGTATTTT; cdr3_aa: CASSPTADTQYF
v_call: TRBV10-3; d_call: NA; clone_size: many; j_call: TRBJ1-1; cdr3_nt: TGTGCCATCAGTGAGTACAGGCAGGGTATGAACACTGAAGCTTTCTTT; cdr3_aa: CAISEYRQGMNTEAFF
v_call: TRBV7-9; d_call: TRBD1; clone_size: few; j_call: TRBJ1-2; cdr3_nt: TGTGCCAGCAGCTTAGCGGACAGGACAGGGCGTGGCTACACCTTC; cdr3_aa: CASSLADRTGRGYTF
v_call: TRBV5-6; d_call: NA; clone_size: few; j_call: TRBJ1-2; cdr3_nt: TGTGCCAGCAGCTTGAACCTAATCGGACGCTACACCTTC; cdr3_aa: CASSLNLIGRYTF
v_call: TRBV2; d_call: NA; clone_size: many; j_call: TRBJ2-1; cdr3_nt: TGTGCCAGCAGTGAGGAGGTAGGGGAGCAGTTCTTC; cdr3_aa: CASSEEVGEQFF
v_call: TRBV19; d_call: TRBD1; clone_size: NA; j_call: TRBJ1-5; cdr3_nt: TGTGCCAGTACATCCCAGGACAGGGGGCTTCGCAATCAGCCCCAGCATTTT; cdr3_aa: CASTSQDRGLRNQPQHF
v_call: TRBV14; d_call: NA; clone_size: many; j_call: TRBJ2-7; cdr3_nt: TGTGCCAGCAGCCCGCCGGGACCAGACTACGAGCAGTACTTC; cdr3_aa: CASSPPGPDYEQYF
v_call: TRBV19; d_call: NA; clone_size: NA; j_call: TRBJ1-5; cdr3_nt: TGTGCCAGTAGTGTAATAACAGGTAATAGCAATCAGCCCCAGCATTTT; cdr3_aa: CASSVITGNSNQPQHF
v_call: TRBV19; d_call: NA; clone_size: many; j_call: TRBJ2-1; cdr3_nt: TGTGCCAGTAGTATAGATCCAAGGGTTCGGGGCAATGAGCAGTTCTTC; cdr3_aa: CASSIDPRVRGNEQFF
v_call: TRBV12-3/TRBV12-4; d_call: TRBD2; clone_size: medium-sized; j_call: TRBJ2-1; cdr3_nt: TGTGCCAGCAGTTTAAGCGGGGGGAAATACAATGAGCAGTTCTTC; cdr3_aa: CASSLSGGKYNEQFF
v_call: TRBV10-2; d_call: NA; clone_size: many; j_call: TRBJ2-3; cdr3_nt: TGCGCCAGCACGGGGGGCTATGGCACAGATACGCAGTATTTT; cdr3_aa: CASTGGYGTDTQYF